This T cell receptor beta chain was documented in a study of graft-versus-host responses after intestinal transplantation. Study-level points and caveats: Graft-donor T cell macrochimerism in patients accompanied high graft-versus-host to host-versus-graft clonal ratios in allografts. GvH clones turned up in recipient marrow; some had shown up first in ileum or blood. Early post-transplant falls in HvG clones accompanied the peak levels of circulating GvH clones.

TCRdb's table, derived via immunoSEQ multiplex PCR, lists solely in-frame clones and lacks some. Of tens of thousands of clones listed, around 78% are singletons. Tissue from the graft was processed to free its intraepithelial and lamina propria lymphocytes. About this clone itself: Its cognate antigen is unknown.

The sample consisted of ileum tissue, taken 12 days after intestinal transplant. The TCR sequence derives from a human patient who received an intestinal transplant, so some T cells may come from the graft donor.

This chain's CDR3 is CASSPGQGQETQYF. In nucleotides, the CDR3 is TGCGCCAGCAGCCCAGGACAGGGCCAAGAGACCCAGTACTTC. The J gene is TRBJ2-5, the V gene TRBV5-1, with 8 bases matching TRBD1. Per the germline V gene, CDR1 is SGHRS and CDR2 is YFSETQ. The CDR3 length is 14 residues. V was pared by 4 bases and J by 1 base, with 3 bases of the junction left unmatched.